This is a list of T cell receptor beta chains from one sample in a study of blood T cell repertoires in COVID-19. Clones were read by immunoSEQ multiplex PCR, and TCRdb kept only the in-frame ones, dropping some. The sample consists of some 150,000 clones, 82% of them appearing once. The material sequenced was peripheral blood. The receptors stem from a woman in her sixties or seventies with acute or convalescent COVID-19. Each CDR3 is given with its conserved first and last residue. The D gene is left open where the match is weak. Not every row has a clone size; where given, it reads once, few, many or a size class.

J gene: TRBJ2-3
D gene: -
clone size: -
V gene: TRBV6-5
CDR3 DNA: TGTGCCAGCAGCCAAAAAGATACGCAGTATTTT
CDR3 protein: CASSQKDTQYF

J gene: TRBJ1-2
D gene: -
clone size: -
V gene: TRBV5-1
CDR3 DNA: TGCGCCAGCAGCTTGGAAGTGAACAGACCCTATGGCTACACCTTC
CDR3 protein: CASSLEVNRPYGYTF

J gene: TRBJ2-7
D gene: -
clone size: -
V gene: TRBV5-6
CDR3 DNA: TGTGCCAGCAGCTTGCTGTCCGGCGGCTCCTACGAGCAGTACTTC
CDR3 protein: CASSLLSGGSYEQYF

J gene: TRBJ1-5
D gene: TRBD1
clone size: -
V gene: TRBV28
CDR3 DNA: TGTGCCAGCAGTCTCCGGACAGGGTCTCACAATCAGCCCCAGCATTTT
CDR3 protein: CASSLRTGSHNQPQHF

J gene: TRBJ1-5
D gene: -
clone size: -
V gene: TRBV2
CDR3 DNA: TGTGCCAGCAGTGTTCAACTGAGCAATCAGCCCCAGCATTTT
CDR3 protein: CASSVQLSNQPQHF

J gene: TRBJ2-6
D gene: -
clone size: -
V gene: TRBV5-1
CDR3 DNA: TGCGCCAGCAGCCCGGGAAGCGCCAACGTCCTGACTTTC
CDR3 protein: CASSPGSANVLTF

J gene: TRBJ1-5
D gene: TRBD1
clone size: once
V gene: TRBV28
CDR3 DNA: TGTGCCAGCAAGGAGGGGGCGAGCAATCAGCCCCAGCATTTT
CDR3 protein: CASKEGASNQPQHF

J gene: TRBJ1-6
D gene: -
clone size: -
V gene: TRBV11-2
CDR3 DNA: TGTGCCAGCAGCTTAGATAGTCGGAGATACTATAATTCACCCCTCCACTTT
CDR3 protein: CASSLDSRRYYNSPLHF

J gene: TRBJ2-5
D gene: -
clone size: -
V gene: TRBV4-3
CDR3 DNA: TGCGCCAGCAGCCAAGGTTACAGGGAGACCCAGTACTTC
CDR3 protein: CASSQGYRETQYF

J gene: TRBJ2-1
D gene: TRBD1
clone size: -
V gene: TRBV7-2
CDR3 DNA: TGTGCCAGCAGCGACCGTAGGACAGGGGCCTACAATGAGCAGTTCTTC
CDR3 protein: CASSDRRTGAYNEQFF

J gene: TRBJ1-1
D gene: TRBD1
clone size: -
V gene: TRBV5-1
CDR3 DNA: TGCGCCAGCAGCCCCGGACAGGGTCCCATGAACACTGAAGCTTTCTTT
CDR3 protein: CASSPGQGPMNTEAFF

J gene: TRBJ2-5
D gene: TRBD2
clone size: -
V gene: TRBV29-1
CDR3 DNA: TGCAGCGCATTACTCAGGACTAGCGGGGGGGCTTTGGAGACCCAGTACTTC
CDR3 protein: CSALLRTSGGALETQYF

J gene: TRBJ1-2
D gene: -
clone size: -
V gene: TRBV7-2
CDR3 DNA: TGTGCCAGCAGCTTTTCAGGGGTCAATGGCTACACCTTC
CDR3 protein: CASSFSGVNGYTF

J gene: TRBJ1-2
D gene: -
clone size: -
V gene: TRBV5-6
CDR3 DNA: TGTGCCAGCAGCTTGGCCGTCGGGGGTTTTAACTATGGCTACACCTTC
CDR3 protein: CASSLAVGGFNYGYTF

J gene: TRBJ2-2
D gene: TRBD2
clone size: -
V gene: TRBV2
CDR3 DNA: TGTGCCAGCAGTCCTAGCGGGAGCTACACCGGGGAGCTGTTTTTT
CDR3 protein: CASSPSGSYTGELFF